The 31 T cell receptor beta chains reported below all come from one sample, sequenced in a study of graft-versus-host responses after intestinal transplantation. These receptors have no known antigen. Using immunoSEQ multiplex PCR, the repertoire was profiled, and TCRdb retains in-frame clones only, with some absent. The sample has fewer than 85,000 clones, around 90% seen once; the top ten hold nearly 2.5%. Source: unstimulated CD8+ T cells sorted from spleen or lymph node cells, taken before intestinal transplant. These receptors originate from a human donor who received an intestinal transplant.

This clone was detected once. The chain couples TRBV6-1 to TRBJ1-5; 8 bases agree with TRBD1. V was clipped by 6 bases and J by 4 bases; unmatched bases: 8. The length of the CDR3 is 15 residues. Germline loops: CDR1 MNHNS, CDR2 SASEGT. CDR3 sequence reads: CASRPGQGVNQPQHF. The CDR3 DNA is TGTGCCAGCAGACCAGGACAGGGCGTAAATCAGCCCCAGCATTTT.

A word on this clone: This sample also contains other DNA sequences that code for the same CDR3. The J gene is TRBJ2-2, the V gene TRBV2; tentative D call: TRBD1 (5 bases). The V end lost 0 bases, the J end lost 4 bases, and 9 bases lay between the germline ends. CDR1 and CDR2 (germline): SNHLY, FYNNEI. The CDR3 covers 15 residues. The CDR3 loop reads CASSEAHQGTGELFF. The CDR3 DNA is TGTGCCAGCAGTGAAGCCCACCAGGGCACCGGGGAGCTGTTTTTT.

This chain uses TRBV30 with TRBJ1-1; TRBD1 matches 8 bases. With V trimmed by 5 bases and J by 1 base, 3 bases remained unmatched. Per the germline V gene, CDR1 is GTSNPN and CDR2 is SVGIG (reference sequence). CDR3 length: 13 residues. In DNA form, the CDR3 reads TGTGCCTGGGACGGGACAGGGAACACTGAAGCTTTCTTT. Its protein is CAWDGTGNTEAFF.

This clone was picked up one time. This sequence joins TRBV27 and TRBJ1-5; TRBD1 aligns across 7 bases. This CDR3 has 18 residues. Germline CDR1 MNHEY, CDR2 SMNVEV (reference sequence). The junction had 16 bases not matched to a gene; V was cut back by 1 base and J by 7 bases. Here the CDR3 reads CASSLLNTGQGGRQPQHF. The CDR3 bases are TGTGCCAGCAGTTTATTAAATACTGGGCAGGGGGGTAGACAGCCCCAGCATTTT.

This chain joins TRBV6-4 and TRBJ2-1, with 11 bases matching TRBD2. Germline V gene lookup returns CDR1 MRHNA and CDR2 SNTAGT. V shed 5 bases and J 5 bases; nucleotides not matched to a gene: 14. This CDR3 comprises 18 residues. In nucleotides, the CDR3 is TGTGCCAGCAGTCCTAGCGGGGGGTCCGCCGGGTACAACAATGAGCAGTTCTTC. This sequence encodes CASSPSGGSAGYNNEQFF.

This chain uses TRBV7-8 with TRBJ2-5; 8 positions match TRBD2. There are 16 residues in the CDR3. With V trimmed by 5 bases and J by 4 bases, 12 bases remained unmatched. Germline V lookup: CDR1 SGHVS, CDR2 FQNEAQ. This CDR3 reads CASSQISGVIVETQYF. CDR3 bases: TGTGCCAGCAGCCAGATTAGCGGGGTGATCGTAGAGACCCAGTACTTC.

This rearrangement joins TRBV6-1 to TRBJ1-1, with TRBD1 identical over 10 bases. This CDR3 contains 15 residues. Trimming cost V 4 bases and J 7 bases; bases outside gene matches: 9. The germline V gene encodes CDR1 MNHNS and CDR2 SASEGT. The CDR3 DNA reads as TGTGCCAGCAGTGGGTCCCGGGACAGGGGTTTTGAAGCTTTCTTT. Translating gives CASSGSRDRGFEAFF.

The rearrangement uses TRBV5-1 and TRBJ1-4; maybe TRBD1 (6 bases). Germline V gene data show CDR1 as SGHRS and CDR2 as YFSETQ. The CDR3 totals 15 residues. The germline V and J ends were trimmed by 0 bases and 5 bases, with 11 bases remaining between them. Written as DNA, the CDR3 is TGCGCCAGCAGCTTGGGGGGCCAGGGGAATGAAAAACTGTTTTTT. Protein: CASSLGGQGNEKLFF. Using reference TRBV5-1 and TRBJ1-4 for the parts outside the CDR3, the full variable domain is KAGVTQTPRYLIKTRGQQVTLSCSPISGHRSVSWYQQTPGQGLQFLFEYFSETQRNKGNFPGRFSGRQFSNSRSEMNVSTLELGDSALYLCASSLGGQGNEKLFFGSGTQLSVL.

The V call is TRBV19, the J call TRBJ2-7; TRBD1 is a possible D gene (5 bases). V was pared by 5 bases and J by 0 bases, with 17 bases between. CDR3 length: 16 residues. Germline V gene sequence: CDR1 LNHDA, CDR2 SQIVND (reference sequence). The CDR3 region is CASSASRDRGSYEQYF. CDR3 nucleotides: TGTGCCAGTAGTGCCTCCCGAGACAGAGGCTCCTACGAGCAGTACTTC.

V and J are TRBV4-1 and TRBJ1-5; 7 positions agree with TRBD1. Trimming took 4 bases from V and 0 from J; bases not matched to a gene: 15. The CDR3 length is 19 residues. Germline V gives CDR1 MGHRA, CDR2 YSYEKL. The CDR3 loop reads CASSRLPGQPPYSNQPQHF. The CDR3 nucleotides read TGCGCCAGCAGCCGCCTTCCGGGACAGCCGCCTTATAGCAATCAGCCCCAGCATTTT.

V is TRBV5-1 and J is TRBJ1-1; 8 bases fit TRBD1. Looked up from germline, CDR1 is SGHRS and CDR2 is YFSETQ. The CDR3 length is 16 residues. Trimming at V came to 4 bases and at J to 4 bases, leaving 12 bases not matched to a gene. CDR3 residues: CASSARHDRGSTEAFF. CDR3 sequence (DNA): TGCGCCAGCAGCGCCCGCCACGACAGGGGAAGCACTGAAGCTTTCTTT.

The CDR3 region has the DNA TGTGCCAGCAGCGTAGATCAGGGGGGCTCCTACGAGCAGTACTTC. This sequence encodes CASSVDQGGSYEQYF. The chain employs TRBV9 and TRBJ2-7, with D tentatively TRBD1 (7 bases). CDR3 size: 15 residues. With 0 bases removed from V and 0 bases from J, the gap between germline ends came to 10 bases. Germline V CDR1 and CDR2: SGDLS, YYNGEE.

V is TRBV4-1 and J is TRBJ2-5, with 8 bases fitting TRBD1. Germline values: CDR1 MGHRA, CDR2 YSYEKL. The CDR3 is made up of 17 amino acids. With 4 bases clipped from V and 2 bases from J, the junction kept 12 bases outside the gene matches. The CDR3 nucleotides are TGCGCCAGCAGCCTAGGACAGGGAACAGGGGGACAAGAGACCCAGTACTTC. It codes for CASSLGQGTGGQETQYF.

This clone was picked up one time. The rearrangement links TRBV19 to TRBJ2-7; no reliable D call. CDR3 length equals 14 residues. V was cut by 5 bases and J by 6 bases, with 17 bases left in between. The germline V gene encodes CDR1 LNHDA and CDR2 SQIVND (reference sequence). As DNA, the CDR3 is TGTGCCAGTAGTGTCGGGTCCTCCTTAGGCGAGCAGTACTTC. It encodes CASSVGSSLGEQYF.

The chain carries TRBV29-1 and TRBJ2-3, with D tentatively TRBD2 (6 bases). The CDR3 sequence is 14 residues long. Trimming removed 1 base from V and 3 bases from J, with 11 bases in between. The germline V gene has CDR1 SQVTM and CDR2 ANQGSEA. DNA for the CDR3: TGCAGCGTTGAAGGCTATCGGGGGACAGATACGCAGTATTTT. It specifies CSVEGYRGTDTQYF.

The chain carries TRBV5-1 and TRBJ2-1; no clear D. The length of the CDR3 is 12 residues. V was shortened by 7 bases and J by 0 bases, with 5 bases between the two germline ends. CDR1 is SGHRS and CDR2 is YFSETQ in the germline V gene. This CDR3 is CASEDSYNEQFF. The CDR3 DNA follows: TGCGCCAGCGAGGACTCCTACAATGAGCAGTTCTTC.

The gene calls are TRBV28 and TRBJ1-2; tentative D call: TRBD1 (5 bases). Germline V lookup: CDR1 MDHEN, CDR2 SYDVKM. The CDR3 consists of 15 residues. The V end was cut by 2 bases, the J end by 0 bases, with 10 bases between. The CDR3 is CASSLLDIANYGYTF. CDR3 nucleotides: TGTGCCAGCAGTTTACTGGACATCGCTAACTATGGCTACACCTTC.

This clone came up once. The chain couples TRBV6-1 to TRBJ1-1; unclear D gene. This CDR3 is built from 13 residues. The germline V gene has CDR1 MNHNS and CDR2 SASEGT. Trimming took 3 bases from V and 1 from J, leaving 6 bases between them. The CDR3 loop is CASSEGANTEAFF. In nucleotides, the CDR3 is TGTGCCAGCAGTGAGGGAGCGAACACTGAAGCTTTCTTT.

The genes are TRBV13 and TRBJ2-7, with 13 positions matching TRBD2. V was pared by 6 bases and J by 6 bases, with 5 bases of the junction left unmatched. Per the germline V gene, CDR1 is PRHDT and CDR2 is FYEKMQ (reference sequence). This CDR3 region has 14 residues. CDR3 loop: CASSHGTSGTEQYF. CDR3 bases: TGTGCCAGCAGTCACGGGACTAGCGGGACCGAGCAGTACTTC.

The chain is built from TRBV9 and TRBJ2-1, with TRBD2 matching over 10 bases. The CDR3 totals 16 residues. With 0 bases clipped from V and 5 bases from J, the junction kept 5 bases outside the gene matches. Germline CDR1 reads SGDLS; CDR2 reads YYNGEE. DNA for the CDR3: TGTGCCAGCAGCGTAGCTAGCGGGAGCGCCGACAATGAGCAGTTCTTC. Translating it yields CASSVASGSADNEQFF.

The chain links TRBV19 to TRBJ1-1, with TRBD1 matching over 8 bases. Germline-derived CDR1 and CDR2 are LNHDA and SQIVND (reference sequence). Unmatched junction bases numbered 1, after V lost 3 bases and J lost 4 bases. The CDR3 consists of 13 residues. The CDR3 nucleotides read TGTGCCAGTAGTATTGACAGGGGCACTGAAGCTTTCTTT. This encodes CASSIDRGTEAFF.

V and J are TRBV5-6 and TRBJ1-1; D unresolved. The V gene lost 4 bases and the J gene lost 6 bases, with 13 bases spanning the gap. This CDR3 is 13 amino acids long. Germline V gene data show CDR1 as SGHDT and CDR2 as YYEEEE. The CDR3 here is CASSPPGIAEAFF. CDR3 coding DNA: TGTGCCAGCAGCCCCCCAGGAATCGCTGAAGCTTTCTTT.

The CDR3 nucleotides read TGTGCCAGCAGTTTATACCGGGAGGGTTTCGGCGAGCAGTACTTC. As protein: CASSLYREGFGEQYF. The chain combines TRBV27 with TRBJ2-7; 8 bases map to TRBD2. V lost 1 base to trimming and J lost 6 bases; unmatched junction nucleotides: 8. Germline assignment: CDR1 MNHEY and CDR2 SMNVEV (reference sequence). The CDR3 runs 15 residues.

This chain connects TRBV9 to TRBJ2-1, with TRBD1 as a possible D gene (6 bases). Germline V gene lookup returns CDR1 SGDLS and CDR2 YYNGEE. V lost 0 bases and J 5 bases, leaving 12 bases between the germline ends. The length of the CDR3 is 15 residues. The CDR3 region has the DNA TGTGCCAGCAGCGTAGCAAGAGAGGGGGACAATGAGCAGTTCTTC. Translated, it gives CASSVAREGDNEQFF.

The chain links TRBV4-1 to TRBJ1-4, with TRBD1 matching 7 bases. CDR1 is MGHRA and CDR2 is YSYEKL in the germline V gene. After removal of 0 bases from V and 8 bases from J, the junction contained 6 bases not matched to a gene. This CDR3 is 15 amino acids long. The DNA of the CDR3 is TGCGCCAGCAGCCAAGATCAATGGGACAGCGAAAAACTGTTTTTT. Translated, it gives CASSQDQWDSEKLFF.

The rearrangement links TRBV19 to TRBJ2-1; 12 nucleotides align to TRBD1. CDR3 length: 15 amino acids. The V gene's germline CDR1 is LNHDA and CDR2 SQIVND (reference sequence). Trimming cost V 4 bases and J 9 bases; bases outside gene matches: 7. CDR3 sequence: CASSTWGQGAVEQFF. DNA for the CDR3: TGTGCCAGTAGTACATGGGGACAGGGGGCTGTTGAGCAGTTCTTC.

CDR3 bases: TGTGCCAGCAGCTGGGGACTAGCGGCGACAGATACGCAGTATTTT. Amino acids: CASSWGLAATDTQYF. V usage is TRBV7-2 and J usage is TRBJ2-3, with 11 bases identical to TRBD2. V shed 4 bases and J 3 bases; nucleotides not matched to a gene: 3. From germline, CDR1 is SGHTA and CDR2 FQGNSA. This CDR3 has 15 residues.

This chain links TRBV15 with TRBJ2-2; perhaps TRBD1 as D (6 bases). The CDR3 is made up of 16 amino acids. Trimming cost V 2 bases and J 1 base, with 11 bases left between them. The germline V gene encodes CDR1 LNHNV and CDR2 YYDKDF (reference sequence). This CDR3 reads CATSRYRTENTGELFF. The CDR3 nucleotides are TGTGCCACCAGCAGATATAGGACAGAGAACACCGGGGAGCTGTTTTTT.

The genes are TRBV5-4 and TRBJ2-7; 9 bases line up with TRBD1. CDR3 length equals 15 residues. CDR1 SGHNT and CDR2 YYREEE come from the germline V gene (reference sequence). J lost 0 bases, V lost 4 bases, and 5 bases had no gene match. In nucleotides, the CDR3 is TGTGCCAGCAGCCCCGGGACAGGGAGCTCCTACGAGCAGTACTTC. This sequence encodes CASSPGTGSSYEQYF.

The V and J genes are TRBV5-1 and TRBJ2-1; D may be TRBD1 (5 bases). V was pared by 3 bases and J by 9 bases, with 7 bases between. Germline assignment: CDR1 SGHRS and CDR2 YFSETQ. The length of the CDR3 is 11 residues. The CDR3 reads CASSSQGEQFF. The CDR3 coding sequence is TGCGCCAGCAGCTCCCAGGGTGAGCAGTTCTTC.

The chain has TRBV28 and TRBJ1-5, with TRBD1 as a possible D gene (6 bases). In germline, CDR1 is MDHEN, CDR2 SYDVKM. The CDR3 contains 13 residues. Trimming shortened V by 6 bases and J by 4 bases, and 10 bases separated the two germline ends. CDR3 loop: CASSLTGNQPQHF. DNA for the CDR3: TGTGCCAGCAGCCTTACAGGGAATCAGCCCCAGCATTTT.